These 14 T cell receptor beta chains came from one sample sequenced in a study of T-cell memory formation after mild COVID-19. TCRdb itself ran the 5' RACE reads through MiXCR, one entry per CDR3 protein. This sample carries approximately 430,000 distinct CDR3 sequences, roughly a quarter of them seen once, and the ten largest clones take about an eighth. Sequenced: PBMCs or a T cell subset sorted from them (not recorded which). Receptors originate from an adult woman who had mild COVID-19 (a few samples of this study predate the infection). Cell type and time point are not known.

The chain recombines TRBV12-3 or TRBV12-4 with TRBJ1-6; 9 bases fit TRBD1. With 6 bases clipped from V and 8 bases from J, the junction kept 8 bases outside the gene matches. The CDR3 sequence is 15 residues long. The CDR3 here is CASRGTGWAYSPLHF. The DNA for the CDR3 is TGTGCCAGCAGAGGGACAGGGTGGGCATATTCACCCCTCCACTTT.

As concerns this clonotype: An end of the junction does not agree with germline; a read error may underlie this. Here the CDR3 reads CASSLEAGTRFF. CDR3 DNA: TGTGCCAGCAGCTTAGAGGCCGGGACAAGATTTTTC. The chain is built from TRBV7-2 and TRBJ1-2, with a tentative D call TRBD1 (6 bases). Germline values: CDR1 SGHTA, CDR2 FQGNSA. The CDR3 is 12 amino acids.

This clonotype was seen only once. The chain uses TRBV25-1 and TRBJ1-2; 7 bases map to TRBD1. J lost 3 bases, V lost 4 bases, and 2 bases had no gene match. Germline values: CDR1 MGHDK, CDR2 SYGVNS. The CDR3 extends over 13 amino acids. CDR3 loop: CASSATGYYGYTF. The DNA of the CDR3 is TGTGCCAGCAGTGCGACAGGGTACTATGGCTACACCTTC.

The genes are TRBV7-3 and TRBJ2-1, with 10 bases lining up with TRBD2. The V gene's germline CDR1 is SGHTA and CDR2 FQGTGA. The CDR3 is made up of 16 amino acids. Trimming removed 5 bases from V and 4 bases from J; junction bases left unmatched: 8. CDR3 nucleotide sequence: TGTGCCAGCAGCCCACGGACTAGCGGTTCTTACAATGAGCAGTTCTTC. This translates into CASSPRTSGSYNEQFF.

This sequence joins TRBV6-2 or TRBV6-3 and TRBJ1-2, with D possibly matching TRBD1 (6 bases). The CDR3 is 13 residues long. The V gene lost 2 bases and the J gene lost 7 bases, with 11 bases spanning the gap. Germline V gives CDR1 MNHEY, CDR2 SVGEGT. Here the CDR3 reads CASSYTGAGGYTF. CDR3 nucleotide sequence: TGTGCCAGCAGTTACACGGGGGCCGGTGGCTACACCTTC.

The gene calls are TRBV20-1 and TRBJ2-7; TRBD2 aligns across 8 bases. V dropped 0 bases and J dropped 0; count of bases not matched to a gene: 4. The CDR3 covers 15 residues. Germline V gives CDR1 DFQATT, CDR2 SNEGSKA (reference sequence). CDR3 coding DNA: TGCAGTGCTAGAGATGGGGGACTAGTCTCCTACGAGCAGTACTTC. This sequence encodes CSARDGGLVSYEQYF.

This clonotype showed up many times. V is TRBV15 and J is TRBJ2-7; no reliable D call. The CDR3 extends over 14 amino acids. Trimming removed 0 bases from V and 3 bases from J, with 9 bases in between. Germline V CDR1 and CDR2: LNHNV, YYDKDF (reference sequence). Written as DNA, the CDR3 is TGTGCCACCAGCAGAGAACAGAACGGCTACGAGCAGTACTTC. Amino acids: CATSREQNGYEQYF. Together with reference TRBV15 and TRBJ2-7, the CDR3 gives the full variable domain: DAMVIQNPRYQVTQFGKPVTLSCSQTLNHNVMYWYQQKSSQAPKLLFHYYDKDFNNEADTPDNFQSRRPNTSFCFLDIRSPGLGDTAMYLCATSREQNGYEQYFGPGTRLTVT.

The V gene is TRBV19, the J gene TRBJ2-7; 8 positions agree with TRBD2. V dropped 5 bases and J dropped 4; count of bases not matched to a gene: 4. The CDR3 is 13 amino acids. In germline, CDR1 is LNHDA, CDR2 SQIVND (reference sequence). The chain's CDR3 is CASSGSGSYEQYF. The CDR3 DNA follows: TGTGCCAGTAGTGGGAGCGGGAGTTACGAGCAGTACTTC.

This clonotype was seen more than once but under ten times. The chain couples TRBV4-2 to TRBJ2-7; 16 bases match TRBD2. This CDR3 comprises 18 residues. V gave up 3 bases and J gave up 0 bases; unmatched junction bases: 5. CDR1 is LGHNA and CDR2 is YNFKEQ in the germline V gene. The CDR3 sequence is CASSQGTSGGAFSYEQYF. Here the CDR3 DNA reads TGTGCCAGCAGCCAGGGGACTAGCGGGGGGGCCTTCTCCTACGAGCAGTACTTC.

This clonotype has a handful of counts. This chain uses TRBV25-1 with TRBJ2-5; 7 bases are shared with TRBD1. The CDR3 loop spans 11 amino acids. The ends lost 7 bases at V and 5 bases at J; junction bases unmatched: 1. Germline V gene data show CDR1 as MGHDK and CDR2 as SYGVNS. The CDR3 sequence: CASIQGETQYF. CDR3 DNA sequence: TGTGCCAGCATACAGGGGGAGACCCAGTACTTC. Looking up the rest from reference TRBV25-1 and TRBJ2-5 gives the full variable domain: EADIYQTPRYLVIGTGKKITLECSQTMGHDKMYWYQQDPGMELHLIHYSYGVNSTEKGDLSSESTVSRIRTEHFPLTLESARPSHTSQYLCASIQGETQYFGPGTRLLVL.

V usage is TRBV6-6 and J usage is TRBJ2-3; 10 bases map to TRBD1. Germline V CDR1 and CDR2: MNHNY, SVGAGI (reference sequence). Germline trimming cut 1 base from V and 7 bases from J; bases unmatched to any gene: 5. This CDR3 is 15 amino acids long. In DNA form, the CDR3 reads TGTGCCAGCAGTTACTTTAGGACAGGGGGATATACGCAGTATTTT. It encodes CASSYFRTGGYTQYF.

The CDR3 reads CAWSRDRRTREQFF. The CDR3 region has the DNA TGTGCCTGGTCCCGGGACCGCCGTACTAGAGAGCAGTTCTTC. The V gene is TRBV30, the J gene TRBJ2-1, with D perhaps assigned TRBD1 or TRBD2 (5 bases each). Trimming stripped 5 bases from V and 10 bases from J, with 21 bases between. This CDR3 has 14 amino acids. Germline V CDR1 and CDR2: GTSNPN, SVGIG (reference sequence).

CDR3 sequence reads: CAWSVTASDTDTQYF. For the CDR3, the DNA is TGTGCCTGGAGTGTAACAGCTAGCGACACAGATACGCAGTATTTT. The chain uses TRBV30 and TRBJ2-3, with D tentatively TRBD2 (6 bases). This CDR3 is built from 15 residues. Trimming took off 0 bases at V and 2 bases at J, with 12 bases between the two ends. Germline CDR1 GTSNPN, CDR2 SVGIG (reference sequence).

The chain carries TRBV20-1 and TRBJ2-3; 7 bases align to TRBD2. Germline loops: CDR1 DFQATT, CDR2 SNEGSKA (reference sequence). Trimming at V came to 3 bases and at J to 5 bases, leaving 5 bases not matched to a gene. The CDR3 sequence is 13 residues long. The CDR3 reads CSARPAGVDTQYF. DNA of the CDR3: TGCAGTGCTAGGCCGGCGGGGGTAGATACGCAGTATTTT.